The 31 T cell receptor beta chains in this list originate from one sample, sequenced in a study of identifying expanded T cells in peripheral blood. Profiled with immunoSEQ multiplex PCR; TCRdb holds only in-frame clones, not every one. The table records approximately 100,000 clones, about 88% of them present only once. Sample: blood. The receptors here all came from a person between 18 and 75 years old in good health.

This chain connects TRBV14 to TRBJ2-7; 12 bases are shared with TRBD2. The CDR3 loop spans 15 amino acids. V lost 7 bases to trimming and J lost 3 bases; unmatched junction nucleotides: 7. CDR1 is SGHDN, CDR2 FVKESK, per germline. The CDR3 sequence: CASNRGLAGYYEQYF. For the CDR3, the DNA is TGTGCCAGCAACCGGGGACTAGCGGGTTACTACGAGCAGTACTTC.

The rearrangement uses TRBV30 and TRBJ2-1, with 9 bases matching TRBD2. The CDR3 consists of 15 residues. After removal of 0 bases from V and 4 bases from J, the junction contained 4 bases not matched to a gene. Germline lookup yields CDR1 GTSNPN and CDR2 SVGIG (reference sequence). CDR3 sequence reads: CAWSVDSGGYNEQFF. The DNA for the CDR3 is TGTGCCTGGAGTGTAGATAGCGGGGGTTACAATGAGCAGTTCTTC. The full variable domain, with the rest looked up from reference TRBV30 and TRBJ2-1, is SQTIHQWPATLVQPVGSPLSLECTVEGTSNPNLYWYRQAAGRGLQLLFYSVGIGQISSEVPQNLSASRPQDRQFILSSKKLLLSDSGFYLCAWSVDSGGYNEQFFGPGTRLTVL.

The chain employs TRBV30 and TRBJ2-7; D remains ambiguous. Trimming took 2 bases from V and 3 from J, leaving 8 bases between them. This CDR3 comprises 12 residues. Germline CDR1 reads GTSNPN; CDR2 reads SVGIG (reference sequence). DNA of the CDR3: TGTGCCTGGAGTTACATGCGCTACGAGCAGTACTTC. Residues: CAWSYMRYEQYF. Based on the CDR3 plus reference TRBV30 and TRBJ2-7, the full variable domain is SQTIHQWPATLVQPVGSPLSLECTVEGTSNPNLYWYRQAAGRGLQLLFYSVGIGQISSEVPQNLSASRPQDRQFILSSKKLLLSDSGFYLCAWSYMRYEQYFGPGTRLTVT.

This clone was seen just once. The genes are TRBV30 and TRBJ1-2; 11 nucleotides agree with TRBD1. CDR3 length: 13 amino acids. CDR1 is GTSNPN and CDR2 is SVGIG in the germline V gene (reference sequence). Trimming took 6 bases from V and 7 from J; bases not matched to a gene: 7. The CDR3 here is CACRTGGLGGYTF. Written as DNA, the CDR3 is TGTGCCTGTCGGACAGGGGGCCTTGGTGGCTACACCTTC.

The CDR3: CAIRGAPNHQETQYF. CDR3 coding DNA: TGTGCCATTAGGGGGGCCCCGAACCATCAAGAGACCCAGTACTTC. The J gene is TRBJ2-5, the V gene TRBV10-3; D is perhaps TRBD1 or TRBD2 (6 bases each). V lost 9 bases to trimming and J lost 2 bases, with 19 bases between them. CDR1 is ENHRY, CDR2 SYGVKD, per germline. The CDR3 has 15 residues.

CDR3 sequence: CASSLGAVYEQYF. The DNA for the CDR3 is TGCGCCAGCAGCTTGGGGGCAGTCTACGAGCAGTACTTC. The chain carries TRBV5-1 and TRBJ2-7, with no clear D. This CDR3 region has 13 residues. CDR1 SGHRS and CDR2 YFSETQ come from the germline V gene. The V end was cut by 0 bases, the J end by 3 bases, with 7 bases between.

The CDR3 is CASSTPGPQHF. As DNA, the CDR3 is TGTGCCAGCTCAACGCCGGGGCCCCAGCATTTT. This chain uses TRBV28 with TRBJ1-5; D call uncertain. The CDR3 has 11 amino acids. CDR1 MDHEN and CDR2 SYDVKM come from the germline V gene. Trimming took 8 bases from V and 9 from J, leaving 11 bases between them.

The rearrangement uses TRBV15 and TRBJ1-5; no clear D gene. The germline gives CDR1 LNHNV, CDR2 YYDKDF (reference sequence). This CDR3 region has 13 residues. V was shortened by 0 bases and J by 5 bases, with 5 bases between the two germline ends. The CDR3 is CATSRDRHQPQHF. For the CDR3, the DNA is TGTGCCACCAGCAGAGATCGTCATCAGCCCCAGCATTTT.

The genes are TRBV9 and TRBJ2-1; 12 nucleotides match TRBD2. Trimming at V came to 2 bases and at J to 8 bases, leaving 5 bases not matched to a gene. CDR1 SGDLS and CDR2 YYNGEE come from the germline V gene. The CDR3 consists of 15 residues. This CDR3 reads CASSVTSGSFDEQFF. As DNA, the CDR3 is TGTGCCAGCAGCGTGACTAGCGGGAGTTTTGATGAGCAGTTCTTC. Based on the CDR3 plus reference TRBV9 and TRBJ2-1, the full variable domain is DSGVTQTPKHLITATGQRVTLRCSPRSGDLSVYWYQQSLDQGLQFLIQYYNGEERAKGNILERFSAQQFPDLHSELNLSSLELGDSALYFCASSVTSGSFDEQFFGPGTRLTVL.

Here the CDR3 reads CASSLGLSGDYEQYF. CDR3 nucleotide sequence: TGTGCCAGCAGCTTAGGTCTTAGCGGGGACTACGAGCAGTACTTC. The J gene is TRBJ2-7, the V gene TRBV9, with 8 bases lining up with TRBD2. J was trimmed by 3 bases and V by 4 bases; bases with no gene match: 9. Germline V CDR1 and CDR2: SGDLS, YYNGEE. This CDR3 spans 15 amino acids.

This chain links TRBV5-4 with TRBJ2-7, with 7 nucleotides matching TRBD2. CDR1 is SGHNT and CDR2 is YYREEE in the germline V gene (reference sequence). The trim removed 0 bases at V and 1 base at J, leaving 1 base unmatched. This CDR3 has 14 residues. The CDR3 sequence: CASSLAGGSYEQYF. CDR3 DNA: TGTGCCAGCAGCTTGGCCGGGGGGTCCTACGAGCAGTACTTC.

The CDR3 DNA is TGTGCCAGCAGCCGAAGCGGGGGGGCCAATGAGCAGTTCTTC. Residues: CASSRSGGANEQFF. The chain is built from TRBV9 and TRBJ2-1, with 10 bases lining up with TRBD2. With 4 bases clipped from V and 6 bases from J, the junction kept 4 bases outside the gene matches. The CDR3 spans 14 residues. Germline V gene sequence: CDR1 SGDLS, CDR2 YYNGEE.

The chain joins TRBV5-1 to TRBJ2-7, with D possibly matching TRBD1 (12 bases). There are 23 residues in the CDR3. V lost 0 bases to trimming and J lost 2 bases, with 36 bases between them. Germline CDR1 and CDR2: SGHRS and YFSETQ. CDR3 sequence: CASSLAGDRGPASSGRIPYEQYF. Written as DNA, the CDR3 is TGCGCCAGCAGCTTGGCCGGGGACAGGGGGCCCGCCTCTAGCGGGAGGATCCCCTACGAGCAGTACTTC.

This sequence joins TRBV10-1 and TRBJ2-3; D gene unclear. The V gene's germline CDR1 is WNHNN and CDR2 SYGVQD (reference sequence). The V and J ends lost 2 bases and 4 bases respectively, with 13 bases between them. CDR3 size: 15 residues. The CDR3 spells CASSELRIRPDTQYF. CDR3 bases: TGCGCCAGCAGTGAGCTGCGGATTCGCCCAGATACGCAGTATTTT.

This chain uses TRBV7-9 with TRBJ1-1; D not resolved. Trimming removed 9 bases at V and 8 bases at J, with 13 bases between. Germline V gene sequence: CDR1 SEHNR, CDR2 FQNEAQ (reference sequence). CDR3 length: 11 amino acids. The CDR3 is CASARMREAFF. Written as DNA, the CDR3 is TGTGCCAGTGCCCGGATGCGAGAAGCTTTCTTT.

The V call is TRBV4-2, the J call TRBJ1-1; D is unresolved. Germline V gene data show CDR1 as LGHNA and CDR2 as YNFKEQ. CDR3 size: 12 residues. Trimming pared 1 base from V and 5 bases from J, leaving 5 bases between. CDR3: CASSQVLTEAFF. The CDR3 bases are TGTGCCAGCAGCCAAGTTTTAACTGAAGCTTTCTTT.

The chain combines TRBV28 with TRBJ2-7, with D possibly called TRBD1 or TRBD2 (5 bases each). Between the trimmed V and J ends, which lost 5 bases and 4 bases, there was a span of 15 bases. The germline V gene has CDR1 MDHEN and CDR2 SYDVKM. The length of the CDR3 is 14 residues. In nucleotides, the CDR3 is TGTGCCAGCAGTCCACGGGGCAGGCGGTACGAGCAGTACTTC. Translation gives CASSPRGRRYEQYF. The full variable domain, completed using reference TRBV28 and TRBJ2-7, is DVKVTQSSRYLVKRTGEKVFLECVQDMDHENMFWYRQDPGLGLRLIYFSYDVKMKEKGDIPEGYSVSREKKERFSLILESASTNQTSMYLCASSPRGRRYEQYFGPGTRLTVT.

The chain uses TRBV5-4 and TRBJ2-5; D is unresolved. V shed 2 bases and J shed 5 bases, with 4 bases lying between them. Germline assignment: CDR1 SGHNT and CDR2 YYREEE (reference sequence). The CDR3 covers 11 residues. The CDR3 nucleotides read TGTGCCAGCAGCTTCCGGGAGACCCAGTACTTC. Its translation is CASSFRETQYF.

This clone occurred once. V gene TRBV4-1 combines with J gene TRBJ1-2; no clear D gene. This CDR3 spans 12 amino acids. V was clipped by 3 bases and J by 2 bases, with 4 bases between them. Germline CDR1 and CDR2: MGHRA and YSYEKL. The CDR3 DNA follows: TGCGCCAGCAGCCAGGAGAACTATGGCTACACCTTC. Its translation: CASSQENYGYTF.

This clone was found once. The genes are TRBV1 and TRBJ1-2. TRBV1 is termed a pseudogene. This CDR3 contains 17 residues. The CDR3 DNA follows: TGCACCAGCAGCCAAGATGAATCGGGACGGGGGGACTATGGCTACACCTTC. Translation: CTSSQDESGRGDYGYTF.

The chain joins TRBV6-5 to TRBJ2-1; no clear D gene. The ends were cut back, 1 base at V and 7 bases at J, with 14 bases in the middle. The CDR3 loop spans 15 amino acids. Germline lookup yields CDR1 MNHEY and CDR2 SVGAGI. The CDR3 loop reads CASSYLAPIENEQFF. The CDR3 DNA reads TGTGCCAGCAGTTACTTAGCCCCTATTGAAAATGAGCAGTTCTTC.

This clone was observed a single time. The CDR3, as DNA: TGTGCCAGCAGTGACTTACTGACTGGGCAGTTCTTC. This gives the protein CASSDLLTGQFF. The genes are TRBV6-1 and TRBJ2-1; unclear D gene. Trimming removed 3 bases at V and 12 bases at J, with 12 bases between. The length of the CDR3 is 12 residues. CDR1 and CDR2 (germline): MNHNS, SASEGT.

The chain uses TRBV14 and TRBJ1-4; D might be TRBD1 (5 bases). Germline CDR1 is SGHDN and CDR2 is FVKESK. The CDR3 has 15 residues. The V gene lost 2 bases and the J gene lost 0 bases, with 7 bases spanning the gap. The CDR3 coding sequence is TGTGCCAGCAGCCAACAGGGTGCAACTAATGAAAAACTGTTTTTT. This sequence encodes CASSQQGATNEKLFF.

V usage is TRBV19 and J usage is TRBJ1-2, with D possibly TRBD1 on 5 matching bases. This CDR3 region has 13 residues. Germline V gene lookup returns CDR1 LNHDA and CDR2 SQIVND (reference sequence). Deletions cut 8 bases from V and 4 bases from J, with 14 bases between. CDR3 nucleotides: TGTGCCAGTGCCCAGGGCTACCTCTATGGCTACACCTTC. It codes for CASAQGYLYGYTF.

This chain joins TRBV30 and TRBJ1-1; D unresolved. This CDR3 contains 15 residues. Per the germline V gene, CDR1 is GTSNPN and CDR2 is SVGIG (reference sequence). The V gene lost 4 bases and the J gene lost 2 bases, with 17 bases spanning the gap. CDR3 in DNA: TGTGCCTGGACCCACCCAGAAGGGAGAAACACTGAAGCTTTCTTT. Amino acid sequence: CAWTHPEGRNTEAFF.

The genes are TRBV7-7 and TRBJ2-7; D possibly corresponds to TRBD1 (5 bases). The CDR3 sequence is 13 residues long. V lost 5 bases and J 1 base, leaving 9 bases between the germline ends. Germline CDR1 is SSHAT and CDR2 is FNYEAQ (reference sequence). In DNA, the CDR3 is TGTGCCAGCAGCCAGGACATGTCCTACGAGCAGTACTTC. Protein sequence: CASSQDMSYEQYF. The full variable domain, in which reference TRBV7-7 and TRBJ2-7 provide the parts outside the CDR3, is GAGVSQSPRYKVTKRGQDVTLRCDPISSHATLYWYQQALGQGPEFLTYFNYEAQPDKSGLPSDRFSAERPEGSISTLTIQRTEQRDSAMYRCASSQDMSYEQYFGPGTRLTVT.

The chain employs TRBV10-1 and TRBJ2-1; 9 bases fit TRBD2. Germline trimming cut 3 bases from V and 8 bases from J; bases unmatched to any gene: 8. The CDR3 loop spans 15 amino acids. CDR1 WNHNN and CDR2 SYGVQD come from the germline V gene (reference sequence). In DNA, the CDR3 is TGCGCCAGCAGTGACGGGGCGGGAGGGCTCGATGAGCAGTTCTTC. Residues: CASSDGAGGLDEQFF.

The CDR3 is CASKRQGRTSTTEQYF. In DNA form, the CDR3 reads TGTGCCAGTAAAAGACAGGGGCGTACAAGTACTACCGAGCAGTACTTC. This chain joins TRBV19 and TRBJ2-7; 8 nucleotides match TRBD1. With 7 bases clipped from V and 6 bases from J, the junction kept 17 bases outside the gene matches. CDR1 is LNHDA, CDR2 SQIVND, per germline (reference sequence). The length of the CDR3 is 16 residues.

The chain is built from TRBV18 and TRBJ2-3; TRBD2 might be the D (5 bases). The CDR3 runs to 14 residues. Germline CDR1 KGHSH, CDR2 LQKENI. The germline V and J ends were trimmed by 1 base and 3 bases, with 8 bases remaining between them. The CDR3, as DNA: TGTGCCAGCTCACCACTGGAGGAGACAGATACGCAGTATTTT. It is translated as CASSPLEETDTQYF.

The rearrangement joins TRBV6-1 to TRBJ2-7; 7 bases map to TRBD1. Germline assignment: CDR1 MNHNS and CDR2 SASEGT. The CDR3 has 14 amino acids. J was trimmed by 0 bases and V by 6 bases; bases with no gene match: 5. The CDR3 DNA reads TGTGCCAGCAGCCCCGACAGGGTCTCCTACGAGCAGTACTTC. As protein: CASSPDRVSYEQYF.

This clone was counted once. The genes are TRBV6-6 and TRBJ2-1; D unresolved. Looked up from germline, CDR1 is MNHNY and CDR2 is SVGAGI (reference sequence). The CDR3 runs to 15 residues. V was clipped by 3 bases and J by 4 bases, with 13 bases between them. This CDR3 is CASSYGGDRYNEQFF. The CDR3 bases are TGTGCCAGCAGTTATGGCGGAGATCGTTACAATGAGCAGTTCTTC.